Reported below is one T cell receptor beta chain. As yet, its antigen is unknown. Germline V gives CDR1 LGHDT, CDR2 YNNKEL (reference sequence). V lost 4 bases, J lost 4 bases, and 14 bases lay in between. This CDR3 is built from 16 residues. The entry originates in a study of T cell responses to AZD1222 COVID-19 vaccine. Study-level results: After two AZD1222 doses, spike-specific TCR breadth and depth rose versus day 0. Nearly half of spike-specific TCRs reportedly go after variant regions that carry no mutations.

Assay used: immunoSEQ multiplex PCR; TCRdb lists only in-frame clones, some missing. The sample consists of roughly 84,000 clones, roughly 89% of them appearing once. Sequenced here: peripheral blood, sampled 28 days after the second AZD1222 dose. The J gene is TRBJ2-6, the V gene TRBV3-1 (or the pseudogene TRBV3-2); tentative D call: TRBD1 (6 bases). The TCR comes from an adult who received the AZD1222 COVID-19 vaccine. The CDR3 region is CASSRAGVSGANVLTF. The CDR3 bases are TGTGCCAGCAGCCGTGCAGGGGTCTCGGGGGCCAACGTCCTGACTTTC.